This is a list of T cell receptor beta chains from one sample in a study of beta chain features in type 1 diabetes. Produced via immunoSEQ multiplex PCR; TCRdb's table is partial and in-frame only. The sample gives approximately 600,000 clones, 9.5% to 15% of which show up once; 0.095% to 0.15% is in the top ten. The sample was naive CD4+ T cells from blood. The receptor source for this set is a young man with type 1 diabetes. Both conserved end residues are part of each CDR3. A D gene is named only where the DNA matches it firmly. Clone size appears in some rows only: once, few, many, or a class for an expanded clone.

cdr3_aa: CASSLRQAVADTQYF
cdr3_nt: TGTGCCAGCAGTTTACGTCAGGCAGTCGCAGATACGCAGTATTTT
clone_size: NA
d_call: NA
j_call: TRBJ2-3
v_call: TRBV2

cdr3_aa: CASSFITDTQYF
cdr3_nt: TGTGCCAGCAGCTTCATCACAGATACGCAGTATTTT
clone_size: NA
d_call: NA
j_call: TRBJ2-3
v_call: TRBV28

cdr3_aa: CASSLVRGGYNEQFF
cdr3_nt: TGTGCCAGCAGCTTAGTTCGGGGGGGCTACAATGAGCAGTTCTTC
clone_size: few
d_call: TRBD2
j_call: TRBJ2-1
v_call: TRBV11-2

cdr3_aa: CAISDSRGADYGYTF
cdr3_nt: TGTGCCATCAGTGATTCGCGGGGCGCGGACTATGGCTACACCTTC
clone_size: NA
d_call: NA
j_call: TRBJ1-2
v_call: TRBV10-3

cdr3_aa: CASSLRAGFSYEQYF
cdr3_nt: TGTGCCAGCAGCTTACGGGCGGGGTTCTCCTACGAGCAGTACTTC
clone_size: NA
d_call: NA
j_call: TRBJ2-7
v_call: TRBV7-6

cdr3_aa: CASSLGQRGGYTF
cdr3_nt: TGTGCCAGCAGTTTAGGCCAGCGGGGAGGCTACACCTTC
clone_size: few
d_call: NA
j_call: TRBJ1-2
v_call: TRBV28

cdr3_aa: CSIPTFGETQYF
cdr3_nt: TGCAGCATCCCAACTTTTGGGGAGACCCAGTACTTC
clone_size: NA
d_call: NA
j_call: TRBJ2-5
v_call: TRBV29-1

cdr3_aa: CASSSTGGIRYEQYF
cdr3_nt: TGTGCCAGCAGTTCGACAGGGGGCATTCGGTACGAGCAGTACTTC
clone_size: NA
d_call: TRBD1
j_call: TRBJ2-7
v_call: TRBV27

cdr3_aa: CASGTNTKETQYF
cdr3_nt: TGTGCCAGCGGGACGAATACTAAAGAGACCCAGTACTTC
clone_size: NA
d_call: NA
j_call: TRBJ2-5
v_call: TRBV6-1

cdr3_aa: CASSQAQGPVYTF
cdr3_nt: TGCGCCAGCAGCCAAGCGCAGGGACCTGTCTACACCTTC
clone_size: few
d_call: NA
j_call: TRBJ1-2
v_call: TRBV4-1

cdr3_aa: CASSLQGNTGELFF
cdr3_nt: TGTGCCAGCAGCTTACAGGGTAACACCGGGGAGCTGTTTTTT
clone_size: NA
d_call: NA
j_call: TRBJ2-2
v_call: TRBV7-2

cdr3_aa: CASSLGTQETQYF
cdr3_nt: TGTGCCAGTAGTCTCGGGACACAAGAGACCCAGTACTTC
clone_size: NA
d_call: NA
j_call: TRBJ2-5
v_call: TRBV19

cdr3_aa: CASSLAGTEQETQYF
cdr3_nt: TGTGCCAGCAGCTTAGCCGGGACAGAACAAGAGACCCAGTACTTC
clone_size: few
d_call: TRBD1
j_call: TRBJ2-5
v_call: TRBV7-8

cdr3_aa: CSVLVRGASTDTQYF
cdr3_nt: TGCAGCGTTCTCGTGCGGGGGGCGTCCACAGATACGCAGTATTTT
clone_size: NA
d_call: TRBD2
j_call: TRBJ2-3
v_call: TRBV29-1

cdr3_aa: CSVDRGADETQYF
cdr3_nt: TGCAGCGTAGACAGGGGAGCGGACGAGACCCAGTACTTC
clone_size: few
d_call: TRBD1
j_call: TRBJ2-5
v_call: TRBV29-1

cdr3_aa: CASSEGLAYGYTF
cdr3_nt: TGTGCCAGCAGCGAGGGGTTGGCCTATGGCTACACCTTC
clone_size: few
d_call: NA
j_call: TRBJ1-2
v_call: TRBV5-6

cdr3_aa: CASSLGSQPQHF
cdr3_nt: TGTGCCAGCAGCTTAGGAAGCCAGCCCCAGCATTTT
clone_size: NA
d_call: NA
j_call: TRBJ1-5
v_call: TRBV7-2

cdr3_aa: CASSYDRTAGANVLTF
cdr3_nt: TGTGCCAGCAGCTACGACCGGACTGCTGGGGCCAACGTCCTGACTTTC
clone_size: few
d_call: NA
j_call: TRBJ2-6
v_call: TRBV5-8

cdr3_aa: CASSLGQGYNEQFF
cdr3_nt: TGTGCCAGCAGCTTGGGACAGGGGTACAATGAGCAGTTCTTC
clone_size: NA
d_call: TRBD1
j_call: TRBJ2-1
v_call: TRBV5-4

cdr3_aa: CASSEVPQRVDTQYF
cdr3_nt: TGTGCCAGCAGCGAGGTCCCACAGAGGGTAGATACGCAGTATTTT
clone_size: NA
d_call: NA
j_call: TRBJ2-3
v_call: TRBV7-2

cdr3_aa: CASSQSEGSGTYEQYF
cdr3_nt: TGTGCCAGCAGCCAATCCGAAGGTAGCGGTACCTACGAGCAGTACTTC
clone_size: NA
d_call: NA
j_call: TRBJ2-7
v_call: TRBV4-2

cdr3_aa: CASRGLAGVETQYF
cdr3_nt: TGTGCCAGTAGGGGACTAGCGGGGGTAGAGACCCAGTACTTC
clone_size: NA
d_call: TRBD2
j_call: TRBJ2-5
v_call: TRBV19

cdr3_aa: CASSSRGTELFF
cdr3_nt: TGTGCCAGCAGCTCCAGGGGGACCGAGCTGTTTTTT
clone_size: few
d_call: TRBD1
j_call: TRBJ2-2
v_call: TRBV7-3

cdr3_aa: CASSYRGTGNTIYF
cdr3_nt: TGTGCCAGCAGTTACCGGGGCACCGGAAACACCATATATTTT
clone_size: NA
d_call: NA
j_call: TRBJ1-3
v_call: TRBV6-5

cdr3_aa: CASSSRGGETQYF
cdr3_nt: TGTGCCAGCAGCTCGAGGGGAGGGGAGACCCAGTACTTC
clone_size: few
d_call: TRBD2
j_call: TRBJ2-5
v_call: TRBV5-4

cdr3_aa: CSVDGTVSGNTIYF
cdr3_nt: TGCAGCGTCGACGGGACAGTCTCTGGAAACACCATATATTTT
clone_size: few
d_call: TRBD1
j_call: TRBJ1-3
v_call: TRBV29-1

cdr3_aa: CASSPFGGPGVASSYNEQFF
cdr3_nt: TGCGCCAGCAGCCCCTTTGGCGGCCCCGGGGTAGCGAGCTCCTACAATGAGCAGTTCTTC
clone_size: few
d_call: NA
j_call: TRBJ2-1
v_call: TRBV5-1

cdr3_aa: CATSRDSGLANSYEQYF
cdr3_nt: TGTGCCACCAGCAGAGACTCGGGACTCGCTAATTCCTACGAGCAGTACTTC
clone_size: NA
d_call: NA
j_call: TRBJ2-7
v_call: TRBV15

cdr3_aa: CASRDSLLRGTYGYTF
cdr3_nt: TGTGCCAGTAGGGACAGTCTCCTCCGGGGTACCTATGGCTACACCTTC
clone_size: few
d_call: NA
j_call: TRBJ1-2
v_call: TRBV19

cdr3_aa: CASSPMGGSTYEQYF
cdr3_nt: TGTGCCAGCTCACCTATGGGGGGGAGCACCTACGAGCAGTACTTC
clone_size: NA
d_call: TRBD2
j_call: TRBJ2-7
v_call: TRBV18

cdr3_aa: CASSLYGLPGGANVLTF
cdr3_nt: TGTGCCAGCAGTTTATATGGGTTACCGGGTGGGGCCAACGTCCTGACTTTC
clone_size: NA
d_call: NA
j_call: TRBJ2-6
v_call: TRBV28

cdr3_aa: CASSEPNSYNSPLHF
cdr3_nt: TGTGCCAGCAGTGAACCGAACTCCTATAATTCACCCCTCCACTTT
clone_size: NA
d_call: NA
j_call: TRBJ1-6
v_call: TRBV2

cdr3_aa: CASSLATRTVEAFF
cdr3_nt: TGTGCCAGCAGCTTAGCGACCCGGACTGTCGAAGCTTTCTTT
clone_size: few
d_call: NA
j_call: TRBJ1-1
v_call: TRBV11-3

cdr3_aa: CASSLVQGPSYEQYF
cdr3_nt: TGTGCCAGCAGCTTAGTCCAGGGGCCCTCCTACGAGCAGTACTTC
clone_size: NA
d_call: NA
j_call: TRBJ2-7
v_call: TRBV7-2

cdr3_aa: CASSQDIPLAGGVYEQYF
cdr3_nt: TGCGCCAGCAGCCAAGATATCCCACTAGCGGGAGGCGTCTACGAGCAGTACTTC
clone_size: NA
d_call: TRBD2
j_call: TRBJ2-7
v_call: TRBV4-3

cdr3_aa: CASSDRGSGSYEQYF
cdr3_nt: TGTGCCAGCAGTGACCGGGGGTCCGGATCTTACGAGCAGTACTTC
clone_size: few
d_call: NA
j_call: TRBJ2-7
v_call: TRBV25-1

cdr3_aa: CASSPGDRVSPGELFF
cdr3_nt: TGTGCCAGCAGCCCCGGGGACAGGGTTAGTCCCGGGGAGCTGTTTTTT
clone_size: NA
d_call: TRBD1
j_call: TRBJ2-2
v_call: TRBV13

cdr3_aa: CASSFLTGGSYNEQFF
cdr3_nt: TGTGCCAGCAGTTTTCTAACCGGGGGGTCCTACAATGAGCAGTTCTTC
clone_size: few
d_call: TRBD2
j_call: TRBJ2-1
v_call: TRBV28

cdr3_aa: CASSQARTSNADTQYF
cdr3_nt: TGCGCCAGCAGCCAAGCCAGGACTAGTAACGCAGATACGCAGTATTTT
clone_size: few
d_call: TRBD2
j_call: TRBJ2-3
v_call: TRBV4-3